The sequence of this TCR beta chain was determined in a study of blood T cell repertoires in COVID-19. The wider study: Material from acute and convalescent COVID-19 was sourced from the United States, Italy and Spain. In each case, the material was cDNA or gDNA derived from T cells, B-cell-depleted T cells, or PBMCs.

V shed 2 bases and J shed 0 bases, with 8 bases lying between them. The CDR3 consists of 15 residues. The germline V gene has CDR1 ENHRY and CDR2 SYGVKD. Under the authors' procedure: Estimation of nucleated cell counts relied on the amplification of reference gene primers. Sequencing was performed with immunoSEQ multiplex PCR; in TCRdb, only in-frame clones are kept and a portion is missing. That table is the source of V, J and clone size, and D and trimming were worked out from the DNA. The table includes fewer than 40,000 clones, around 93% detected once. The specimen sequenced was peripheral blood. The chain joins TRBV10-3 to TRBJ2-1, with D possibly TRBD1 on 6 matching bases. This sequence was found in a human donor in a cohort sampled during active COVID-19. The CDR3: CAISEDRTSYNEQFF. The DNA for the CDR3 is TGTGCCATCAGTGAGGACAGGACCTCCTACAATGAGCAGTTCTTC.